This passage covers 16 T cell receptor beta chains from one sample sequenced in a study of Ad26.COV2.S vaccination and SARS-CoV-2 variants. Treatment noted: about 20 received Ad26.COV2.S at low or high dose, single or two shots; roughly 5 received placebo; per-sample allocation not given. Specimens were obtained on day 63 following the first vaccine or placebo injection. The repertoire was sequenced with immunoSEQ multiplex PCR; TCRdb's copy has only in-frame clones and lacks some. The sample holds about 470,000 clones, roughly 91% seen once. The source was peripheral blood, collected in a trial of Ad26.COV2.S vaccine versus placebo. These receptor sequences come from a person between 18 and 65 years old who received the Ad26.COV2.S COVID-19 vaccine or a placebo.

The J gene is TRBJ2-7, the V gene TRBV6-1, with TRBD1 matching over 7 bases. This CDR3 region has 15 residues. Germline V gives CDR1 MNHNS, CDR2 SASEGT. With 3 bases clipped from V and 2 bases from J, the junction kept 7 bases outside the gene matches. This chain's CDR3 is CASSDPWDSTYEQYF. DNA of the CDR3: TGTGCCAGCAGTGACCCTTGGGACAGTACCTACGAGCAGTACTTC.

The genes are TRBV7-9 and TRBJ2-1; D not resolved. The CDR3 sequence is 14 residues long. Trimming took 7 bases from V and 1 from J, leaving 11 bases between them. Germline lookup yields CDR1 SEHNR and CDR2 FQNEAQ (reference sequence). Written as DNA, the CDR3 is TGTGCCAGCACCGATATGATATCCTACAATGAGCAGTTCTTC. Translating gives CASTDMISYNEQFF.

The chain uses TRBV25-1 and TRBJ2-7, with D maybe TRBD1 (5 bases). This CDR3 has 14 residues. The V end lost 7 bases, the J end lost 6 bases, and 19 bases lay between the germline ends. Germline CDR1 reads MGHDK; CDR2 reads SYGVNS. Here the CDR3 reads CASTQGPSMGEQYF. CDR3 coding DNA: TGTGCCAGCACCCAGGGTCCTTCCATGGGCGAGCAGTACTTC.

The chain combines TRBV9 with TRBJ2-3; D is possibly TRBD2 (6 bases). V was trimmed by 4 bases and J by 0 bases, leaving 12 bases between them. The germline CDR1 and CDR2 sequences are SGDLS and YYNGEE. There are 15 residues in the CDR3. This chain's CDR3 is CASSPSGGSTDTQYF. The CDR3 DNA follows: TGTGCCAGCAGCCCTTCCGGGGGTAGCACAGATACGCAGTATTTT.

The chain combines TRBV24-1 with TRBJ2-3; a possible D gene is TRBD2 (5 bases). The CDR3 is made up of 14 amino acids. CDR1 and CDR2 (germline): KGHDR, SFDVKD. The V end was cut by 4 bases, the J end by 2 bases, with 9 bases between. The CDR3 DNA is TGTGCCACCAGTGAATCGGGGATCACAGATACGCAGTATTTT. Translating it yields CATSESGITDTQYF.

The CDR3 sequence is CASSPATSGSTDTQYF. The CDR3 coding sequence is TGTGCCAGCAGCCCGGCCACTAGCGGGAGCACAGATACGCAGTATTTT. The J gene is TRBJ2-3, the V gene TRBV14, with TRBD2 identical over 9 bases. The CDR3 loop spans 16 amino acids. The trim removed 4 bases at V and 0 bases at J, leaving 5 bases unmatched. Germline CDR1 SGHDN, CDR2 FVKESK.

The V and J genes are TRBV18 and TRBJ1-1; D is uncertain. V shed 2 bases and J shed 4 bases, with 14 bases lying between them. Germline CDR1 and CDR2: KGHSH and LQKENI. The CDR3 is made up of 15 amino acids. CDR3: CASSPSIPRSTEAFF. CDR3 DNA sequence: TGTGCCAGCTCACCATCAATCCCGAGATCCACTGAAGCTTTCTTT.

The CDR3 reads CASSPPSPGGFNYGYTF. For the CDR3, the DNA is TGTGCCAGCAGCCCCCCTTCTCCGGGAGGCTTTAACTATGGCTACACCTTC. This chain joins TRBV3-1 (or the pseudogene TRBV3-2) and TRBJ1-2; D remains ambiguous. Trimming removed 4 bases from V and 1 base from J, with 19 bases in between. Germline CDR1 is LGHDT and CDR2 is YNNKEL (reference sequence). The CDR3 contains 17 residues.

This clone was counted only a few times. The chain combines TRBV28 with TRBJ2-3; 9 nucleotides agree with TRBD2. Germline assignment: CDR1 MDHEN and CDR2 SYDVKM. The V and J ends lost 7 bases and 6 bases, in that order; junction bases with no gene match: 5. The CDR3 has 13 residues. The CDR3 reads CASNVAGADTQYF. The CDR3 region has the DNA TGTGCCAGCAACGTAGCGGGAGCCGATACGCAGTATTTT.

This clone has a handful of counts. At one boundary the junction diverges from the germline segment, which might be a read error. The rearrangement uses TRBV2 and TRBJ2-7; D may be TRBD2 (5 bases). The CDR3 extends over 11 amino acids. Germline V gene sequence: CDR1 SNHLY, CDR2 FYNNEI. The CDR3 nucleotides are TGTGCCAGCAATGAAGGAGGCGAGCAGTACTTC. It yields the protein CASNEGGEQYF.

V is TRBV15 and J is TRBJ2-7; TRBD1 matches 9 bases. The length of the CDR3 is 14 residues. The germline CDR1 and CDR2 sequences are LNHNV and YYDKDF (reference sequence). The J segment lost 2 bases and the V segment lost 4 bases, leaving 3 bases of the junction unmatched. The CDR3 nucleotides are TGTGCCACCAGCACCCGGACAGGGGCCTACGAGCAGTACTTC. Its protein product is CATSTRTGAYEQYF.

J is TRBJ2-3 and V is TRBV15; no clear D gene. Germline CDR1 and CDR2: LNHNV and YYDKDF (reference sequence). The CDR3 runs 16 residues. Trimming took off 2 bases at V and 2 bases at J, with 14 bases between the two ends. The CDR3 loop reads CATSRFPARTTDTQYF. The CDR3, as DNA: TGTGCCACCAGCAGATTCCCTGCGCGGACCACAGATACGCAGTATTTT.

This chain links TRBV6-5 with TRBJ2-1; the D gene is possibly TRBD2 (6 bases). The germline CDR1 and CDR2 sequences are MNHEY and SVGAGI. This CDR3 has 13 residues. V was shortened by 6 bases and J by 6 bases, with 12 bases between the two germline ends. The CDR3 protein is CASSRDSVNEQFF. DNA of the CDR3: TGTGCCAGCAGCCGGGACTCGGTCAATGAGCAGTTCTTC.

This chain joins TRBV5-1 and TRBJ1-4, with D unclear. Per the germline V gene, CDR1 is SGHRS and CDR2 is YFSETQ. V dropped 1 base and J dropped 0 bases, with 4 bases sitting between them. The CDR3 length is 14 residues. The CDR3, as DNA: TGCGCCAGCAGCTTGCTGTCAACTAATGAAAAACTGTTTTTT. Its protein product is CASSLLSTNEKLFF. Using reference TRBV5-1 and TRBJ1-4 for the parts outside the CDR3, the full variable domain is KAGVTQTPRYLIKTRGQQVTLSCSPISGHRSVSWYQQTPGQGLQFLFEYFSETQRNKGNFPGRFSGRQFSNSRSEMNVSTLELGDSALYLCASSLLSTNEKLFFGSGTQLSVL.

The CDR3 nucleotides read TGTGCCAGCAGCTTAAGACCCGGCATAGGAGAGACCCAGTACTTC. It codes for CASSLRPGIGETQYF. This chain joins TRBV11-2 and TRBJ2-5; D not resolved. With 2 bases removed from V and 4 bases from J, the gap between germline ends came to 14 bases. CDR1 is SGHAT, CDR2 FQNNGV, per germline. The CDR3 totals 15 residues. Full variable domain (rest looked up from reference TRBV11-2 and TRBJ2-5): EAGVAQSPRYKIIEKRQSVAFWCNPISGHATLYWYQQILGQGPKLLIQFQNNGVVDDSQLPKDRFSAERLKGVDSTLKIQPAKLEDSAVYLCASSLRPGIGETQYFGPGTRLLVL.

With respect to this clone: This CDR3 is also generated by other DNA sequences in the sample. This rearrangement joins TRBV27 to TRBJ2-6, with D uncertain. Per the germline V gene, CDR1 is MNHEY and CDR2 is SMNVEV (reference sequence). V lost 0 bases to trimming and J lost 0 bases, with 0 bases between them. The CDR3 totals 14 residues. Here the CDR3 DNA reads TGTGCCAGCAGTTTATCCTCTGGGGCCAACGTCCTGACTTTC. Translating gives CASSLSSGANVLTF. Based on the CDR3 plus reference TRBV27 and TRBJ2-6, the full variable domain is EAQVTQNPRYLITVTGKKLTVTCSQNMNHEYMSWYRQDPGLGLRQIYYSMNVEVTDKGDVPEGYKVSRKEKRNFPLILESPSPNQTSLYFCASSLSSGANVLTFGAGSRLTVL.